The 11 T cell receptor beta chains in this list originate from one sample, sequenced in a study of T-cell memory formation after mild COVID-19. TCRdb fed the 5' RACE reads into MiXCR, producing one record per CDR3 protein. The sample includes about 350,000 distinct CDR3 sequences, 20% to 25% of them seen just once. Input material: PBMCs or a T cell subset sorted from them (not recorded which). These receptors all come from a man aged 18 to 29 who had mild COVID-19 (a few samples of this study predate the infection). Cell type and time point are not known.

This clonotype was seen only a few times. The chain couples TRBV18 to TRBJ2-3; TRBD1 might be the D (6 bases). Trimming took 4 bases from V and 4 from J, leaving 12 bases between them. Germline CDR1 and CDR2: KGHSH and LQKENI. The length of the CDR3 is 14 residues. CDR3 protein: CASSRQDSADTQYF. CDR3 in DNA: TGTGCCAGCTCACGGCAGGACAGCGCAGATACGCAGTATTTT.

The rearrangement uses TRBV4-1 and TRBJ1-5; D is undetermined. Per germline, CDR1 MGHRA and CDR2 YSYEKL. V lost 0 bases to trimming and J lost 11 bases, with 11 bases between them. The CDR3 is 13 amino acids. In DNA, the CDR3 is TGCGCCAGCAGCCAAGAAACAACGGCTGCCCAGCATTTT. It specifies CASSQETTAAQHF.

This clonotype turned up a few times. The chain joins TRBV21-1 to TRBJ1-6; the table gives TRBD1 as D, unverified against the DNA. TRBV21-1 is listed as a pseudogene. This CDR3 comprises 16 residues. CDR3 region: CASSKGPDSYNSPLHF. In DNA form, the CDR3 reads TGTGCCAGCAGCAAAGGACCGGACAGCTATAATTCACCCCTCCACTTT.

This clonotype has only a few counts. The rearrangement links TRBV3-1 to TRBJ2-5, with 7 bases lining up with TRBD1. The V gene's germline CDR1 is LGHDT and CDR2 YNNKEL (reference sequence). Trimming cost V 0 bases and J 6 bases; bases outside gene matches: 7. The CDR3 consists of 15 residues. CDR3 coding DNA: TGTGCCAGCAGCCAAGATCTAGGGGGCCGCCAGACCCAGTACTTC. This sequence encodes CASSQDLGGRQTQYF.

There are a few counts of this clonotype. This chain links TRBV12-3 or TRBV12-4 with TRBJ2-3; 7 nucleotides match TRBD1. Trimming removed 2 bases from V and 2 bases from J; junction bases left unmatched: 4. The CDR3 loop spans 15 amino acids. The CDR3 DNA is TGTGCCAGCAGTTTAAGGGGGCGGTTCACAGATACGCAGTATTTT. Protein sequence: CASSLRGRFTDTQYF.

This clonotype was counted between two and nine times. DNA of the CDR3: TGCGCCAGCAGCGCCACAGGGGCCACTGAAGCTTTCTTT. Translating gives CASSATGATEAFF. V is TRBV4-3 and J is TRBJ1-1; 7 bases map to TRBD1. Germline CDR1 is LGHNA and CDR2 is YSLEER. This CDR3 is built from 13 residues. V shed 5 bases and J 4 bases; nucleotides not matched to a gene: 4.

The chain is built from TRBV14 and TRBJ2-1; 7 bases align to TRBD1. Germline V gene sequence: CDR1 SGHDN, CDR2 FVKESK. This CDR3 contains 15 residues. J gave up 9 bases and V 1 base, and 9 bases lay outside the gene matches. The CDR3 loop reads CASSQARGSLVEQFF. In DNA, the CDR3 is TGTGCCAGCAGCCAAGCCAGGGGGAGTTTGGTTGAGCAGTTCTTC.

The table lists this clonotype with a few counts. The chain joins TRBV5-1 to TRBJ2-3, with a possible D match to TRBD2 (6 bases). The CDR3 contains 14 residues. Germline V gives CDR1 SGHRS, CDR2 YFSETQ. V was cut by 4 bases and J by 5 bases, with 14 bases left in between. The CDR3 spells CASSGGERVDTQYF. As DNA, the CDR3 is TGCGCCAGCAGCGGAGGGGAGAGAGTAGATACGCAGTATTTT.

This clonotype occurred a few times. The rearrangement uses TRBV6-1 and TRBJ2-7; no reliable D call. Trimming left V 10 bases short and J 0 bases short, with 22 bases between. In germline, CDR1 is MNHNS, CDR2 SASEGT. The CDR3 extends over 16 amino acids. The CDR3 spells CATPPEPHYLSYEQYF. The CDR3 nucleotides read TGTGCCACGCCCCCCGAGCCTCACTACCTCTCCTACGAGCAGTACTTC.

The sample holds many counts of this clonotype. The V call is TRBV20-1, the J call TRBJ2-1, with a weak D call TRBD1 (6 bases). The CDR3 runs 14 residues. Trimming pared 3 bases from V and 3 bases from J, leaving 12 bases between. Germline values: CDR1 DFQATT, CDR2 SNEGSKA (reference sequence). CDR3 protein: CSARQGLSYNEQFF. CDR3 DNA sequence: TGCAGTGCTAGGCAGGGGTTGAGCTACAATGAGCAGTTCTTC.

V and J are TRBV7-9 and TRBJ1-5; the D gene is possibly TRBD1 (6 bases). This CDR3 is 15 amino acids long. In germline, CDR1 is SEHNR, CDR2 FQNEAQ (reference sequence). V lost 5 bases to trimming and J lost 6 bases, with 17 bases between them. The CDR3 sequence: CASSPGAGRGQPQHF. CDR3 coding DNA: TGTGCCAGCAGCCCGGGGGCAGGGAGGGGTCAGCCCCAGCATTTT.